Shown below are 13 T cell receptor beta chains from a single sample sequenced in a study of T cells in Graves' hyperthyroidism and ophthalmopathy. RNA transcripts gave rise to amplified TCR beta CDR3 regions. The HTBI set primed first-round TCR CDR3 RT-PCR. MiXCR, run by TCRdb on the multiplex PCR reads, gives a single entry per CDR3 protein. The data show hundreds of thousands of distinct CDR3 sequences, roughly 16% seen once. Sequenced sample: blood. The source of these receptors is a middle-aged woman with Graves' ophthalmopathy.

This clonotype was detected many times. The V gene is TRBV11-2, the J gene TRBJ2-3, with 7 bases aligning to TRBD1. The CDR3 is 15 residues long. V gave up 1 base and J gave up 2 bases; unmatched junction bases: 3. From germline, CDR1 is SGHAT and CDR2 FQNNGV. As DNA, the CDR3 is TGTGCCAGCAGCTTAGGGACAGGAGACACAGATACGCAGTATTTT. Translated: CASSLGTGDTDTQYF.

The chain recombines TRBV7-9 with TRBJ2-7; the D is unclear. CDR1 and CDR2 (germline): SEHNR, FQNEAQ (reference sequence). The V end was cut by 2 bases, the J end by 1 base, with 6 bases between. The CDR3 spans 13 residues. The CDR3 DNA follows: TGTGCCAGCAGCTTAATTAGATCCTACGAGCAGTACTTC. Residues: CASSLIRSYEQYF.

In the case of this clonotype: A single base separates this from a much larger clone, so it may be a read error. The V and J genes are TRBV5-1 and TRBJ2-3, with 9 bases matching TRBD1. Trimming at V came to 4 bases and at J to 1 base, leaving 13 bases not matched to a gene. Germline loops: CDR1 SGHRS, CDR2 YFSETQ. The CDR3 extends over 18 amino acids. The CDR3 spells CASSKGQGRASRTDTQYF. The CDR3 region has the DNA TGCGCCAGCAGCAAGGGACAGGGTCGGGCCTCTCGCACAGATACGCAGTATTTT.

This chain uses TRBV10-3 with TRBJ1-1; D gene ambiguous. The CDR3 loop spans 13 amino acids. The V end was cut by 6 bases, the J end by 0 bases, with 8 bases between. Looked up from germline, CDR1 is ENHRY and CDR2 is SYGVKD. The CDR3 nucleotides are TGTGCCATCAGCGCCTCAGTGAACACTGAAGCTTTCTTT. Amino acid sequence: CAISASVNTEAFF.

This clonotype came up many times. The V gene is TRBV11-2, the J gene TRBJ2-1; D gene unclear. Germline CDR1 reads SGHAT; CDR2 reads FQNNGV. The CDR3 runs 16 residues. The V gene lost 2 bases and the J gene lost 7 bases, with 18 bases spanning the gap. CDR3 protein: CASSLRRDRMWNEQFF. CDR3 bases: TGTGCCAGCAGCTTACGTAGGGATCGAATGTGGAATGAGCAGTTCTTC.

This clonotype has a count of ten or more. The rearrangement joins TRBV7-9 to TRBJ2-7; D might be TRBD1 (6 bases). Trimming cost V 5 bases and J 9 bases, with 17 bases left between them. The CDR3 is 13 amino acids. Germline values: CDR1 SEHNR, CDR2 FQNEAQ (reference sequence). The CDR3 loop reads CASSEPQGRVQYF. CDR3 sequence (DNA): TGTGCCAGCAGCGAACCACAGGGAAGAGTGCAGTACTTC.

Many counts were recorded for this clonotype. The chain recombines TRBV30 with TRBJ1-5; D unclear. This CDR3 has 15 residues. Looked up from germline, CDR1 is GTSNPN and CDR2 is SVGIG (reference sequence). V was trimmed by 8 bases and J by 2 bases, leaving 19 bases between them. The CDR3 loop is CAPSSRPGGNQPQHF. CDR3 sequence (DNA): TGTGCCCCCTCGTCACGGCCCGGGGGCAATCAGCCCCAGCATTTT.

V gene TRBV6-4 combines with J gene TRBJ2-3, with TRBD1 matching over 9 bases. The CDR3 is 16 amino acids. Germline CDR1 is MRHNA and CDR2 is SNTAGT. Losses at the gene ends were 3 bases for V and 2 bases for J; bases not matched to a gene: 6. CDR3 sequence (DNA): TGTGCCAGCAGTGAGAGGGGGACAGGGAACACAGATACGCAGTATTTT. Translated, it gives CASSERGTGNTDTQYF.

This clonotype was detected a few times. The chain links TRBV2 to TRBJ1-6; no reliable D call. The V gene lost 1 base and the J gene lost 6 bases, with 10 bases spanning the gap. CDR1 SNHLY and CDR2 FYNNEI come from the germline V gene. This CDR3 is built from 15 residues. The chain's CDR3 is CASSEGIGGNSPLHF. CDR3 nucleotides: TGTGCCAGCAGTGAAGGGATAGGCGGTAATTCACCCCTCCACTTT.

At least ten counts were recorded for this clonotype. V is TRBV3-1 and J is TRBJ1-1; D remains ambiguous. The germline V gene has CDR1 LGHDT and CDR2 YNNKEL (reference sequence). The V end lost 4 bases, the J end lost 1 base, and 7 bases lay between the germline ends. The CDR3 loop spans 13 amino acids. In DNA, the CDR3 is TGTGCCAGCAGCCGAGACGGGAACACTGAAGCTTTCTTT. The encoded protein is CASSRDGNTEAFF. The full variable domain, its missing parts supplied by reference TRBV3-1 and TRBJ1-1, is DTAVSQTPKYLVTQMGNDKSIKCEQNLGHDTMYWYKQDSKKFLKIMFSYNNKELIINETVPNRFSPKSPDKAHLNLHINSLELGDSAVYFCASSRDGNTEAFFGQGTRLTVV.

This clonotype was recorded at least ten times. This sequence joins TRBV6-2 or TRBV6-3 and TRBJ2-7; D gene uncertain. V lost 2 bases to trimming and J lost 1 base, with 3 bases between them. The V gene's germline CDR1 is MNHEY and CDR2 SVGEGT. The CDR3 loop spans 12 amino acids. The CDR3 DNA follows: TGTGCCAGCAGTTACCCATCCTACGAGCAGTACTTC. Encoded protein: CASSYPSYEQYF.

The rearrangement links TRBV18 to TRBJ1-4; no clear D gene. This CDR3 region has 14 residues. The V and J ends lost 2 bases and 0 bases respectively, with 4 bases between them. CDR1 KGHSH and CDR2 LQKENI come from the germline V gene. This CDR3 reads CASSPGPTNEKLFF. For the CDR3, the DNA is TGTGCCAGCTCACCAGGGCCAACTAATGAAAAACTGTTTTTT.

This clonotype has a handful of counts. The rearrangement joins TRBV2 to TRBJ1-1, with D maybe TRBD1 (5 bases). V shed 0 bases and J shed 8 bases, with 16 bases lying between them. Germline V gene lookup returns CDR1 SNHLY and CDR2 FYNNEI. CDR3 length: 15 residues. For the CDR3, the DNA is TGTGCCAGCAGTGAAGCTTCAGACTTACCAGGGGAAGCTTTCTTT. Protein sequence: CASSEASDLPGEAFF.